This T cell receptor beta chain emerged from a study of early T cells in non-severe SARS-CoV-2 infection (dated by TCRdb to the early 2020s). With regard to the full study: Bulk RNA from unsorted whole blood was used for TCR sequencing, so alpha and beta chains could not be paired. The full study reports these points: Matching against VDJdb was skewed toward anti-spike CD8 responses, likely underestimated virus-specific expansions, and missed private and CD4 specificities.

To prepare the library, 5' RACE was applied. The sample was run on a NextSeq 500. In the TCR library protocol, unique molecular identifiers were attached to individual cDNA molecules to correct for PCR bias and sequencing error. Both TCR alpha and beta chains were sequenced, and tight co-correlation was observed between alpha and beta sequence abundances in each sample. Turning to the authors' computational methods: Decombinator V4 was used to perform V gene, J gene and CDR3 annotation of TCR sequences. Expanded TCRs were defined as changing significantly between any two time points under a Poisson model with p below 0.0001. TCR abundances were normalised to the total number of TCRs sequenced in each sample and reported as counts per million. MAIT TCRs were defined by TRAV1-2 paired with TRAJ12, TRAJ20 or TRAJ33, and iNKT TCRs by TRAV10 paired with TRAJ18. VDJdb, accessed 1 November 2021, was searched for CMV, EBV and SARS-CoV-2 annotated TCRs, with TCRs annotated for multiple antigens excluded. TCRdb itself trimmed the public reads at Q25 with fastp, ran MiXCR and retained productive beta chains. Each entry is one CDR3 protein sequence, shown with its most common DNA and genes. V and J calls and clone size were set by TCRdb, not the authors. The sample table holds some 39,000 distinct CDR3 sequences, of which more than 6.5% were seen once. Of the sample, roughly 8% is held by the ten largest clones.

This clonotype showed up many times. Its specific antigen is unknown. Base qualities are not at hand, and no much larger clone is one base apart. V is reduced by 6 bases and J by 0 bases, leaving a spacing of 8 bases between them. The CDR3 spans 12 residues, from the cysteine through the phenylalanine. Of the read, only the CDR3 DNA is kept; its 36 bases are in frame from base 1. CDR1 and CDR2, looked up from the germline V gene (reference sequence), are DFQATT and SNEGSKA. The study was a case-control design nested within a healthcare worker cohort in London, UK, with weekly nasopharyngeal swab PCR tests and blood sampling. Healthcare workers were enrolled in the week of the UK lockdown, from 23 to 31 March 2020, and were followed every week for up to roughly 16 weeks.

Sequencing was performed on whole blood. This clonotype was sampled from an adult who was a healthcare worker with PCR-confirmed SARS-CoV-2 infection or an uninfected control (not recorded which). This chain is built from TRBV20-1 and TRBJ1-2; no D gene can be assigned with confidence. The CDR3 here reads CSAQQSNYGYTF. The DNA sequence reads TGCAGTGCCCAACAGTCTAACTATGGCTACACCTTC.